These 6 T cell receptor beta chains came from one sample sequenced in a study of response to subunit inactivated influenza vaccine. TCRdb processed the RT-PCR reads anew with MiXCR; each CDR3 protein has one entry. The data show a few hundred thousand distinct CDR3 sequences, with roughly 22% seen just once and about 10% held by the top ten. The sample was PBMCs from blood, taken approximately 22 months after vaccination. The source is a man between 50 and 69 years old who received an inactivated influenza vaccine.

This clonotype showed up just a few times. This chain joins TRBV14 and TRBJ1-1; no definite D call. Trimming removed 1 base at V and 7 bases at J, with 19 bases between. Germline values: CDR1 SGHDN, CDR2 FVKESK. The length of the CDR3 is 16 residues. In nucleotides, the CDR3 is TGTGCCAGCAGCCAAGGGCAGCCGGTCTTAACTCATGAAGCTTTCTTT. Translated, it gives CASSQGQPVLTHEAFF.

J is TRBJ1-2 and V is TRBV27; 7 bases map to TRBD1. J lost 7 bases, V lost 3 bases, and 5 bases had no gene match. Germline V gene sequence: CDR1 MNHEY, CDR2 SMNVEV (reference sequence). This CDR3 has 13 residues. The CDR3 loop reads CASSFTGAGGYTF. DNA for the CDR3: TGTGCCAGCAGTTTCACAGGGGCGGGTGGCTACACCTTC.

The chain joins TRBV29-1 to TRBJ1-1; a possible D gene is TRBD1 (5 bases). The CDR3 is 14 residues long. The V end was cut by 4 bases, the J end by 4 bases, with 16 bases between. Per germline, CDR1 SQVTM and CDR2 ANQGSEA. The CDR3 loop is CSVAFVGLGTEAFF. CDR3 DNA sequence: TGCAGCGTTGCGTTTGTGGGGCTGGGCACTGAAGCTTTCTTT.

This clonotype was observed many times. The rearrangement joins TRBV7-9 to TRBJ1-2; D possibly corresponds to TRBD1 (5 bases). Germline CDR1 SEHNR, CDR2 FQNEAQ (reference sequence). Trimming pared 3 bases from V and 10 bases from J, leaving 12 bases between. This CDR3 spans 12 amino acids. Here the CDR3 reads CASSFDSGLYTF. In DNA, the CDR3 is TGTGCCAGCAGCTTCGACAGCGGACTCTACACCTTC.

In its sample, this clonotype was seen many times. The rearrangement links TRBV15 to TRBJ2-7; TRBD2 matches at 8 bases. Germline-derived CDR1 and CDR2 are LNHNV and YYDKDF (reference sequence). This CDR3 is built from 14 residues. V trimming: 1 base; J trimming: 3 bases; junction bases outside the gene matches: 2. The DNA of the CDR3 is TGTGCCACCAGCAGAGCGGGAGGGCTCTACGAGCAGTACTTC. Translation gives CATSRAGGLYEQYF.

This chain uses TRBV5-1 with TRBJ1-2, with 7 positions matching TRBD1. Germline V gives CDR1 SGHRS, CDR2 YFSETQ. The ends lost 5 bases at V and 8 bases at J; junction bases unmatched: 9. The CDR3 spans 13 residues. The DNA of the CDR3 is TGCGCCAGCAGTTCATTCGACAGGGACGGCTACACCTTC. This encodes CASSSFDRDGYTF.